Below, one T cell receptor (beta chain) is given with its context. This clonotype was observed a handful of times. What antigen it recognizes has not been identified. No much larger clone exists at a distance of one base, and base qualities are not known. Libraries were constructed by 5' RACE. For sequencing, an Illumina HiSeq 2500 was employed. The second PCR ran for roughly 7 to 11 cycles and used a J-beta primer mix along with a sample-barcoded 5' primer. A template-switch 5' adaptor carrying 12 random nucleotides introduced a unique molecular identifier onto each TCR beta cDNA molecule. At least 2.5 million CDR3-containing paired-end reads were obtained from each sample. The Mint cDNA synthesis kit, primed by a TRBC-specific oligonucleotide, was used to synthesize first-strand cDNA from all RNA. Following uracil-DNA glycosylase treatment, a first 18-cycle PCR with universal primers M1SS and BC2_uni_R was performed on all cDNA. Regarding the original processing steps: Each sample was normalized by randomly selecting 1 million high-quality reads, each carrying a distinct molecular identifier. Reads with shared molecular identifiers were discarded instead of being binned into consensus sequences. CDR3 identification, clonotype clustering and error correction used MiTCR with a Q25 quality threshold and the strictest error-elimination algorithm. A nonparametric unseen species model with Euler transformation was used to estimate a lower bound on total TCR beta diversity. TCRdb itself trimmed the public reads at Q25 with fastp, ran MiXCR and retained productive beta chains. Rows with one shared CDR3 protein collapse into an entry with the most common genes and DNA. It is TCRdb's table, rather than the study itself, that gives the V and J calls and clone size. The sample table lists about 1,000,000 distinct CDR3 sequences, 35% to 55% of them with a count of one. The ten largest clones represent under 20% of the sample.

Systemically healthy Caucasian individuals from Russia, 35 to 50 in total and aged roughly 6 to 100 years, were included as donors. Each donor gave around 9.5 milliliters of peripheral blood, collected into EDTA-treated Vacutainer tubes. Ficoll-Paque density-gradient centrifugation was used to isolate PBMCs, with at least 7 million per sample. Total RNA, at least 5 micrograms per sample, was extracted from PBMCs with Trizol reagent. For every donor, an aliquot of PBMCs went through flow cytometry to measure the percentages of naive CD45RAhigh/CD27high T cells. The data derive from a study of blood T cells in healthy people across ages (dated by TCRdb to between 2014 and 2017). Notes on the research overall: In model experiments, template switching captured about one uniquely barcoded TCR beta cDNA molecule for every two T cells. For two donors (one aged 18 to 29 and one aged 80 or older), the study analyzed two additional independent replicas of 1 million unique cDNA reads from the same blood draw. To track age-related changes in TCR beta repertoire diversity, the study relied on deep sequencing normalized with unique cDNA molecular identifiers. Donors of different ages were randomly distributed across sequencing lanes to avoid experimental bias. Four age groups were formed from the donors: young (average about 15 years), middle-aged (approximately 40), aged (roughly 56) and long-lived (less than 85). General findings and caveats noted by the study authors: Because the CMV infection status of the donors was unknown, age-related changes in expanded clonotypes may potentially have been confounded. Since profiling was done on bulk unsorted PBMCs, naive and antigen-experienced compartments could not be conclusively compared. The percentage of naive T cells measured by flow cytometry correlated strongly with observed TCR beta diversity. Compared with the aged group, the long-lived group had more naive CD4+ T cells, fewer expanded clones and increased TCR diversity, a pattern suggesting age selection. As age increased, observed TCR beta diversity per million T cells dropped in a roughly linear way, and a significant reduction was already evident by age 40. Estimates of total diversity based on one million sequenced T cells were regarded as lower bounds and as underestimates.

CDR1 and CDR2, per the germline V gene (reference sequence), are DFQATT and SNEGSKA. Including cysteine and phenylalanine, the CDR3 has 14 amino acids. Only the CDR3 part of the read is kept: 42 bases, read in frame from the first base. The sequenced material came from blood. This receptor was identified in a woman in her fifties or sixties in good health. The rearranged chain carries TRBV20-1 and TRBJ2-4, with 9 middle bases fitting TRBD1. The DNA end is more similar to TRBJ2-7, so the J call may be wrong. The nucleotide sequence reads as follows: TGCAGTGCTAGAGATTGGGACAGGGTCAACGAGCAGTACTTC. This sequence encodes CSARDWDRVNEQYF.